The clone carrying this T cell receptor beta chain occurred a few times. The study ran its PCR with 60 Vbeta and 13 Jbeta primers. Repertoires were generated with immunoSEQ multiplex PCR, while TCRdb's copy carries only in-frame clones and drops some. The data show some 130,000 clones, around 85% seen once. CDR1 and CDR2 from the germline V gene are LGHNA and YNFKEQ. The CDR3 totals 13 residues. Trimming stripped 0 bases from V and 5 bases from J, with 7 bases between. These data belong to a study of cytomegalovirus exposure and HLA in healthy donors. This sequence was found in a woman younger than 45 in good health and CMV-seropositive. The specimen was PBMCs. The chain uses TRBV4-2 and TRBJ1-1; the D gene is possibly TRBD1 (5 bases). CDR3 region: CASSQDQGTEAFF. CDR3 nucleotide sequence: TGTGCCAGCAGCCAAGATCAGGGAACTGAAGCTTTCTTT.